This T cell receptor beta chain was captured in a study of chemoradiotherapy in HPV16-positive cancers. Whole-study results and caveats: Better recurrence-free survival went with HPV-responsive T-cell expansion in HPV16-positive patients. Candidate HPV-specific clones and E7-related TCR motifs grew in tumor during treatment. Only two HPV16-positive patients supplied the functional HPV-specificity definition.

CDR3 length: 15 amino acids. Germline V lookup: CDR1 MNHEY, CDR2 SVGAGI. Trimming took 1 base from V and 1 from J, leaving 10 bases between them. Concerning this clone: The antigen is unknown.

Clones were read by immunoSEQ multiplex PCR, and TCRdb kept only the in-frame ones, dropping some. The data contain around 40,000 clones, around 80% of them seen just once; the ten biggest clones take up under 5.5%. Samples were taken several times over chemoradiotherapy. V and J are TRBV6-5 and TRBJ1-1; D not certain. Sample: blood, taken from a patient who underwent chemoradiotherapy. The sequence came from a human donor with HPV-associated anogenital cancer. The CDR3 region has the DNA TGTGCCAGCAGTTACTATTCCTTCGGGAACACTGAAGCTTTCTTT. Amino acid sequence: CASSYYSFGNTEAFF.